Below are 20 T cell receptor beta chains sequenced from a single sample in a study of blood T cell repertoires in COVID-19. Generated by immunoSEQ multiplex PCR, the TCRdb table keeps only in-frame clones and is missing some. The sample records around 260,000 clones, 86% being singletons. Sequenced input: peripheral blood. Receptors were obtained from a woman in her twenties or thirties with active or convalescent COVID-19.

The V and J genes are TRBV2 and TRBJ1-5; D is undetermined. The V and J ends lost 8 bases and 2 bases respectively, with 10 bases between them. This CDR3 has 13 amino acids. Germline V gene data show CDR1 as SNHLY and CDR2 as FYNNEI. CDR3 amino acids: CASGGWGNQPQHF. In nucleotides, the CDR3 is TGTGCCAGCGGAGGCTGGGGCAATCAGCCCCAGCATTTT.

This chain links TRBV19 with TRBJ1-5; TRBD1 matches 8 bases. CDR3 length: 13 amino acids. CDR1 and CDR2 from the germline V gene are LNHDA and SQIVND (reference sequence). Trimming at V came to 5 bases and at J to 5 bases, leaving 2 bases not matched to a gene. The CDR3 here is CASSRQGYQPQHF. As DNA, the CDR3 is TGTGCCAGTAGTCGACAGGGGTATCAGCCCCAGCATTTT.

This chain uses TRBV3-1 (or the pseudogene TRBV3-2) with TRBJ1-3; D is uncertain. The CDR3 totals 15 residues. Trimming left V 3 bases short and J 4 bases short, with 13 bases between. Germline loops: CDR1 LGHDT, CDR2 YNNKEL (reference sequence). The CDR3 DNA reads as TGTGCCAGCAGCCACGGGGAACGACGGGGAAACACCATATATTTT. Amino acid sequence: CASSHGERRGNTIYF.

This chain uses TRBV15 with TRBJ2-3; TRBD2 is a possible D gene (5 bases). V lost 6 bases and J 2 bases, leaving 12 bases between the germline ends. The CDR3 extends over 14 amino acids. Germline CDR1 reads LNHNV; CDR2 reads YYDKDF (reference sequence). The CDR3 reads CATRPPRVTDTQYF. The CDR3 DNA sequence: TGTGCCACCAGGCCCCCGAGGGTCACAGATACGCAGTATTTT.

V and J are TRBV30 and TRBJ1-2, with a possible D match to TRBD1 (6 bases). V was trimmed by 0 bases and J by 13 bases, leaving 15 bases between them. This CDR3 region has 12 residues. From germline, CDR1 is GTSNPN and CDR2 SVGIG (reference sequence). This chain's CDR3 is CAWSVLGAGGTF. The CDR3 DNA sequence: TGTGCCTGGAGTGTACTGGGGGCGGGCGGCACCTTC.

The chain uses TRBV14 and TRBJ2-1; D is perhaps TRBD2 (6 bases). This CDR3 is 18 amino acids long. The germline V gene encodes CDR1 SGHDN and CDR2 FVKESK. The V end lost 0 bases, the J end lost 3 bases, and 18 bases lay between the germline ends. CDR3 residues: CASSQEVPLAGRYNEQFF. Written as DNA, the CDR3 is TGTGCCAGCAGCCAAGAAGTCCCATTGGCGGGGCGCTACAATGAGCAGTTCTTC.

The gene calls are TRBV28 and TRBJ1-1; D is unclear. Trimming cost V 3 bases and J 11 bases, with 16 bases left between them. The CDR3 spans 13 residues. Per the germline V gene, CDR1 is MDHEN and CDR2 is SYDVKM. The CDR3 DNA is TGTGCCAGCAGTTTGGGCCAGGTGGGTCGCGCTTTCTTT. It encodes CASSLGQVGRAFF.

This clone was observed a single time. The chain carries TRBV27 and TRBJ1-1; 10 bases are a match to TRBD1. The CDR3 has 14 amino acids. Germline V gene data show CDR1 as MNHEY and CDR2 as SMNVEV (reference sequence). The V and J ends lost 4 bases and 4 bases, in that order; junction bases with no gene match: 3. The CDR3 DNA reads as TGTGCCAGCAGTTCAAGGACAGGGGGCACTGAAGCTTTCTTT. It codes for CASSSRTGGTEAFF.

The chain recombines TRBV4-2 with TRBJ2-6, with D perhaps matching TRBD1 (5 bases). The V end was cut by 0 bases, the J end by 4 bases, with 7 bases between. This CDR3 region has 15 residues. Looked up from germline, CDR1 is LGHNA and CDR2 is YNFKEQ. This chain's CDR3 is CASSQETDGANVLTF. The CDR3 DNA reads TGTGCCAGCAGCCAAGAGACAGACGGGGCCAACGTCCTGACTTTC.

This clone has a handful of counts. The chain carries TRBV6-2 or TRBV6-3 and TRBJ1-5, with D uncertain. V was clipped by 1 base and J by 4 bases, with 2 bases between them. The CDR3 has 12 amino acids. Germline V gives CDR1 MNHEY, CDR2 SVGEGT. CDR3: CASSYLNQPQHF. The CDR3 nucleotides read TGTGCCAGCAGTTACTTAAATCAGCCCCAGCATTTT.

The rearrangement links TRBV6-5 to TRBJ1-6; 8 nucleotides agree with TRBD1. This CDR3 region has 15 residues. Per the germline V gene, CDR1 is MNHEY and CDR2 is SVGAGI. The V segment lost 6 bases and the J segment 10 bases; nucleotides outside the gene matches: 11. The CDR3 DNA is TGTGCCAGCAGACAACAGGGGGTCTCGCGGTCACCCCTCCACTTT. Its protein product is CASRQQGVSRSPLHF.

This sequence joins TRBV10-3 and TRBJ1-4; 8 bases align to TRBD1. CDR1 and CDR2 from the germline V gene are ENHRY and SYGVKD. V shed 6 bases, J shed 0 bases, and the junction held 6 bases outside the gene matches. The CDR3 runs 16 residues. CDR3 bases: TGTGCCATCAGCGTCGGACAGGGAGCAACTAATGAAAAACTGTTTTTT. Amino acids: CAISVGQGATNEKLFF.

V and J are TRBV5-6 and TRBJ2-7; no definite D call. The CDR3 loop spans 13 amino acids. The germline V gene encodes CDR1 SGHDT and CDR2 YYEEEE. The V end lost 0 bases, the J end lost 2 bases, and 6 bases lay between the germline ends. CDR3 bases: TGTGCCAGCAGCTTGGGGCCACCCTACGAGCAGTACTTC. Amino acids: CASSLGPPYEQYF.

The chain uses TRBV2 and TRBJ1-2, with 9 positions matching TRBD1. The J segment lost 4 bases and the V segment lost 8 bases, leaving 11 bases of the junction unmatched. Germline V gene lookup returns CDR1 SNHLY and CDR2 FYNNEI. The CDR3 runs to 15 residues. This chain's CDR3 is CASEGQGGRSYGYTF. The CDR3 coding sequence is TGTGCCAGCGAGGGACAGGGAGGTCGGAGCTATGGCTACACCTTC.

This chain links TRBV7-2 with TRBJ2-1, with D perhaps TRBD1 (6 bases). CDR1 is SGHTA and CDR2 is FQGNSA in the germline V gene. The CDR3 has 15 residues. Trimming cost V 3 bases and J 0 bases, with 9 bases left between them. As DNA, the CDR3 is TGTGCCAGCAGCTTCCGACAGGCCTCCTACAATGAGCAGTTCTTC. Translating gives CASSFRQASYNEQFF. Drawing the rest from reference TRBV7-2 and TRBJ2-1, the complete variable domain is GAGVSQSPSNKVTEKGKDVELRCDPISGHTALYWYRQSLGQGLEFLIYFQGNSAPDKSGLPSDRFSAERTGGSVSTLTIQRTQQEDSAVYLCASSFRQASYNEQFFGPGTRLTVL.

J is TRBJ2-2 and V is TRBV7-9, with a tentative D call TRBD1 (5 bases). CDR1 is SEHNR and CDR2 is FQNEAQ in the germline V gene (reference sequence). V shed 1 base and J shed 6 bases, with 12 bases lying between them. This CDR3 is built from 15 residues. The CDR3 spells CASSLGDEGAGELFF. The CDR3 DNA reads TGTGCCAGCAGCTTAGGGGATGAAGGGGCCGGGGAGCTGTTTTTT.

V is TRBV6-5 and J is TRBJ1-6, with D possibly TRBD1 on 6 matching bases. Germline V gene data show CDR1 as MNHEY and CDR2 as SVGAGI. V dropped 5 bases and J dropped 13 bases, with 21 bases sitting between them. The CDR3 runs 15 residues. The CDR3 loop is CASSPYRDLGGPLHF. CDR3 DNA: TGTGCCAGCAGTCCTTACAGGGACCTGGGCGGCCCCCTCCACTTT.

This sequence joins TRBV5-1 and TRBJ2-2, with 11 bases that match TRBD2. Per germline, CDR1 SGHRS and CDR2 YFSETQ. The CDR3 totals 17 residues. V trimming: 2 bases; J trimming: 0 bases; junction bases outside the gene matches: 3. The CDR3 loop reads CASSFTSGGPNTGELFF. The CDR3, as DNA: TGCGCCAGCAGCTTCACTAGCGGGGGCCCGAACACCGGGGAGCTGTTTTTT.

This clone was observed a handful of times. V and J are TRBV30 and TRBJ1-2, with 7 bases lining up with TRBD1. With V trimmed by 4 bases and J by 0 bases, 2 bases remained unmatched. This CDR3 has 13 amino acids. Germline V gene lookup returns CDR1 GTSNPN and CDR2 SVGIG (reference sequence). The CDR3 reads CAWTGQTNYGYTF. DNA of the CDR3: TGTGCCTGGACGGGACAGACTAACTATGGCTACACCTTC.

This rearrangement joins TRBV5-8 to TRBJ1-6; 7 nucleotides line up with TRBD1. CDR1 and CDR2 from the germline V gene are SGHTS and YDEGEE. The length of the CDR3 is 15 residues. Losses at the gene ends were 4 bases for V and 8 bases for J; bases not matched to a gene: 9. The chain's CDR3 is CASSHMTGNYSPLHF. In nucleotides, the CDR3 is TGTGCCAGCAGCCACATGACAGGGAATTATTCACCCCTCCACTTT.